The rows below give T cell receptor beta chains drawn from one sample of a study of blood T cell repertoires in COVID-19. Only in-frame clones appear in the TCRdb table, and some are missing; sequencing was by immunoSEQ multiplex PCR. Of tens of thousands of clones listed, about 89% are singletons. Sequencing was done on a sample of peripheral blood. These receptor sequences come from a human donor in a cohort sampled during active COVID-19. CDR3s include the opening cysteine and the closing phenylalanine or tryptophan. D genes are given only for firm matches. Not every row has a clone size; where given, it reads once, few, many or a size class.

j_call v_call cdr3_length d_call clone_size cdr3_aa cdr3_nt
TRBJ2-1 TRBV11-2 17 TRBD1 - CASSFRITGTGYNEQFF TGTGCCAGCAGCTTTAGAATAACCGGGACAGGGTACAATGAGCAGTTCTTC
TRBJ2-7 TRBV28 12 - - CASSPYLYEQYF TGTGCCAGCAGCCCCTACCTCTACGAGCAGTACTTC
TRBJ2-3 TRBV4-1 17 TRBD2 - CASSQSLAEPSTDTQYF TGCGCCAGCAGCCAGTCACTAGCGGAGCCCAGCACAGATACGCAGTATTTT
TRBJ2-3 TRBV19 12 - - CATTFREDTQYF TGTGCCACCACGTTTAGAGAAGATACGCAGTATTTT
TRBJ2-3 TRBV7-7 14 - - CASSQAGATDTQYF TGTGCCAGCAGCCAGGCGGGGGCCACAGATACGCAGTATTTT
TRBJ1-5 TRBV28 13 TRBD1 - CASDTGAGQPQHF TGTGCCAGCGACACAGGGGCAGGACAGCCCCAGCATTTT
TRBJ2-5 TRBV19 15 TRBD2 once CASSIGSGRGETQYF TGTGCCAGTAGTATAGGTAGCGGGAGGGGTGAGACCCAGTACTTC
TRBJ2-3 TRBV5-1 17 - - CASSLGRGGSETDTQYF TGCGCCAGCAGCTTGGGGCGAGGTGGGAGTGAAACAGATACGCAGTATTTT
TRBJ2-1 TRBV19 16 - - CASSMGSGTSYNEQFF TGTGCCAGTAGTATGGGTAGCGGAACTTCCTACAATGAGCAGTTCTTC
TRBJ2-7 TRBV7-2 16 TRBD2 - CASSLITSGRNYEQYF TGTGCCAGCAGCTTAATCACTAGCGGGAGAAACTACGAGCAGTACTTC
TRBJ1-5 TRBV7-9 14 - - CASSYSGGNQPQHF TGTGCCAGCAGCTACAGCGGGGGCAATCAGCCCCAGCATTTT
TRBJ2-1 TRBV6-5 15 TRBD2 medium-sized CASSITSGAADEQFF TGTGCCAGCAGCATCACTAGCGGGGCGGCGGATGAGCAGTTCTTC
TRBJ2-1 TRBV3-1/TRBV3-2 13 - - CASSQEGAATQFF TGTGCCAGCAGCCAAGAGGGGGCTGCGACTCAGTTCTTC
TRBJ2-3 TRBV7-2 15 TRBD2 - CASSPWTSATDTQYF TGTGCCAGCAGCCCATGGACTAGCGCCACAGATACGCAGTATTTT
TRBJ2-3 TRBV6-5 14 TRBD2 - CAIRTSGSPDTQYF TGTGCCATCCGGACTAGCGGGAGTCCAGATACGCAGTATTTT
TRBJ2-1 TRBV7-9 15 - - CASNSGGLTYNEQFF TGTGCCAGCAACAGTGGGGGACTGACCTACAATGAGCAGTTCTTC
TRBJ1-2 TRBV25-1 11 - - CASGGWGGYTF TGTGCCAGCGGGGGGTGGGGCGGCTACACCTTC
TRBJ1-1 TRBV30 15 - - CARSREGRLNTEAFF TGTGCCCGGTCCCGGGAGGGACGGCTGAACACTGAAGCTTTCTTT
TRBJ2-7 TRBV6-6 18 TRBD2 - CASSRVLAGPWGGYEQYF TGTGCCAGCAGTCGAGTACTAGCGGGTCCCTGGGGAGGCTACGAGCAGTACTTC
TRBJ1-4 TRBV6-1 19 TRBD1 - CASSEGDRRDRGWHEKLFF TGTGCCAGCAGTGAGGGCGACAGGCGGGACAGGGGTTGGCATGAAAAACTGTTTTTT
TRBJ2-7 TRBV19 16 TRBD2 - CASSISAGGLSYEQYF TGTGCCAGTAGTATTTCAGCGGGAGGCCTCTCCTACGAGCAGTACTTC
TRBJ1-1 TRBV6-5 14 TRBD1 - CASSYFRQGTEAFF TGTGCCAGCAGTTATTTCCGACAGGGCACTGAAGCTTTCTTT
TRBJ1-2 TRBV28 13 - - CASSLNRENGYTF TGTGCCAGCAGTTTAAACAGGGAGAATGGCTACACCTTC
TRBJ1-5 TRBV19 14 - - CASSSRTVNQPQHF TGTGCCAGTAGTTCAAGGACAGTTAATCAGCCCCAGCATTTT
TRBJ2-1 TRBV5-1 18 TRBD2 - CASSVRGSSGSTYNEQFF TGCGCCAGCAGCGTACGTGGCTCTAGCGGGTCTACCTACAATGAGCAGTTCTTC
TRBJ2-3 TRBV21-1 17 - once CASISAGTPVSTDTQYF TGTGCCAGCATTTCTGCCGGGACTCCCGTAAGCACAGATACGCAGTATTTT
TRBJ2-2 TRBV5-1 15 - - CASSLGGYNTGELFF TGCGCCAGCAGCTTGGGAGGGTATAACACCGGGGAGCTGTTTTTT
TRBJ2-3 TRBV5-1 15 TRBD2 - CASRSLAASTDTQYF TGCGCCAGCAGAAGTCTAGCGGCTAGCACAGATACGCAGTATTTT
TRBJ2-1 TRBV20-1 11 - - CSARDHPGEFF TGCAGTGCTAGAGACCACCCGGGGGAGTTCTTC
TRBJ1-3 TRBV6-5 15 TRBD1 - CASIDMTGGGNTIYF TGTGCCAGCATCGACATGACAGGGGGTGGAAACACCATATATTTT
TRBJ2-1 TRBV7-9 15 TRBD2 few CASSAVGSGSNEQFF TGTGCCAGCAGCGCCGTGGGTAGCGGGAGCAATGAGCAGTTCTTC
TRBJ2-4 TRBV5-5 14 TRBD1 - CASSPRDRGNGYYF TGTGCCAGCAGCCCACGGGACAGGGGTAATGGCTATTACTTC
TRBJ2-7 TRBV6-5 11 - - CATTTGGEQYF TGTGCCACCACCACCGGGGGCGAGCAGTACTTC
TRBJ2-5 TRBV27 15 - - CASSIRLAFQETQYF TGTGCCAGCAGTATTAGGCTAGCGTTTCAAGAGACCCAGTACTTC
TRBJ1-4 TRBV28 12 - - CASTPPRGKLFF TGTGCCAGCACCCCACCCAGGGGAAAACTGTTTTTT
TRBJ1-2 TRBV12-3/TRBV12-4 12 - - CASRPTGYGYTF TGTGCCAGCAGGCCGACAGGCTATGGCTACACCTTC
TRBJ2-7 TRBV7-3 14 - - CASSPDSGSYEQYF TGTGCCAGCAGCCCGGACAGCGGCTCCTACGAGCAGTACTTC
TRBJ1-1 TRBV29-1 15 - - CSVRRTDYMNTEAFF TGCAGCGTCCGGCGGACGGACTACATGAACACTGAAGCTTTCTTT
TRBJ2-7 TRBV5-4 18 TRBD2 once CASSPRPGTSGSSHEQYF TGTGCCAGCAGCCCGCGCCCCGGGACTAGCGGGAGTTCCCACGAGCAGTACTTC
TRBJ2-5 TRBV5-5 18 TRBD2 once CASRLTGTSGTAAQTQYF TGTGCCAGCAGACTAACCGGGACTAGCGGGACCGCAGCCCAGACCCAGTACTTC
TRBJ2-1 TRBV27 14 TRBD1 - CASRQGAHYNEQFF TGTGCCAGCAGGCAGGGGGCCCATTACAATGAGCAGTTCTTC
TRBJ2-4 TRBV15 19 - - CATSSLETGASRAKNIQYF TGTGCCACCAGCTCCCTAGAGACGGGTGCGAGTCGTGCCAAAAACATTCAGTACTTC
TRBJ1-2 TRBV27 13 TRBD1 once CASSSQGVYGYTF TGTGCCAGCAGTTCACAGGGGGTCTATGGCTACACCTTC
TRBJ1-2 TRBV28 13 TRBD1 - CASSLTGGRGYTF TGTGCCAGCAGCCTCACAGGGGGCCGGGGCTACACCTTC
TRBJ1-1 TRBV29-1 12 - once CSVDPGTSEAFF TGCAGCGTTGATCCCGGGACATCTGAAGCTTTCTTT
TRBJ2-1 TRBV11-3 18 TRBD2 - CASSFRGSSGAGDNEQFF TGTGCCAGCAGCTTCAGAGGGTCTAGCGGTGCGGGCGACAATGAGCAGTTCTTC
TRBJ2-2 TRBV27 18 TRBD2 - CASSFPSGRSANTGELFF TGTGCCAGCAGTTTCCCCAGCGGGAGGTCCGCGAACACCGGGGAGCTGTTTTTT
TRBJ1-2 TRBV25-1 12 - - CATSGGWYGYTF TGTGCCACCTCGGGGGGCTGGTATGGCTACACCTTC
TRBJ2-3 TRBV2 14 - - CASSPGLQTDTQYF TGTGCCAGCAGTCCTGGACTACAGACAGATACGCAGTATTTT
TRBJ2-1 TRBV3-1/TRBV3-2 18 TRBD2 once CASSQEKVRLPGGNEQFF TGTGCCAGCAGCCAAGAGAAGGTGCGGCTACCGGGAGGCAATGAGCAGTTCTTC
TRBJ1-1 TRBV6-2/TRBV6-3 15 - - CASSYSQGTNTEAFF TGTGCCAGCAGTTACTCCCAGGGGACGAACACTGAAGCTTTCTTT
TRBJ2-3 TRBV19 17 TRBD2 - CASSISLAGGITDTQYF TGTGCCAGTAGTATTAGCCTAGCGGGAGGTATCACAGATACGCAGTATTTT
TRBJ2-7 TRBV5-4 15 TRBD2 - CASSLGTSGTYEQYF TGTGCCAGCAGCTTGGGGACTAGCGGGACGTACGAGCAGTACTTC
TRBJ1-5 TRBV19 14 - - CASSRGWGRQPQHF TGTGCCAGTAGTAGAGGGTGGGGTAGGCAGCCCCAGCATTTT
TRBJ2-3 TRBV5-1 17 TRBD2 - CASSLGLAGGPQDTQYF TGCGCCAGCAGCTTGGGGTTGGCGGGAGGGCCCCAAGATACGCAGTATTTT
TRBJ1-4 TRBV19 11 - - CANASVEKLFF TGTGCCAATGCCTCAGTGGAAAAACTGTTTTTT
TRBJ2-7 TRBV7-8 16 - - CASSLAQGTGSYEQYF TGTGCCAGCAGCTTAGCGCAGGGAACTGGCTCCTACGAGCAGTACTTC